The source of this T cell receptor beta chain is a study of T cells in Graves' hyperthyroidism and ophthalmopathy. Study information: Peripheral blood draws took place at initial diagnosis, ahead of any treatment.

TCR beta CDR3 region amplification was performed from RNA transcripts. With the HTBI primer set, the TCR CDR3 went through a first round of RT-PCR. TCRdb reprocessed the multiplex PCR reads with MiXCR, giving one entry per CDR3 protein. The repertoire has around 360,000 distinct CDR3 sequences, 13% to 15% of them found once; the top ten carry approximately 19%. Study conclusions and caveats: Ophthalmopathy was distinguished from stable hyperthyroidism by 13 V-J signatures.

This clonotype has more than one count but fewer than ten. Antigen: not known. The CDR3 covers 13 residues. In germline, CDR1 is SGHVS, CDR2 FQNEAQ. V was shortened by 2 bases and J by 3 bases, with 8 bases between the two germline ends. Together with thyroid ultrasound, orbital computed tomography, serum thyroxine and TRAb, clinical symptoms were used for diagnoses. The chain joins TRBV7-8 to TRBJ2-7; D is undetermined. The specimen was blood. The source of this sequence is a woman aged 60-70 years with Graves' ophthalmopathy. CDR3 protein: CASSLNSYYEQYF. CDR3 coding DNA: TGTGCCAGCAGCTTAAACAGCTACTACGAGCAGTACTTC. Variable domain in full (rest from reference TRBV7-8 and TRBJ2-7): GAGVSQSPRYKVAKRGQDVALRCDPISGHVSLFWYQQALGQGPEFLTYFQNEAQLDKSGLPSDRFFAERPEGSVSTLKIQRTQQEDSAVYLCASSLNSYYEQYFGPGTRLTVT.